The clone carrying this TCR beta chain turned up a few times. Its antigen remains unknown. The entry originates in a study of cytomegalovirus exposure and HLA in healthy donors. The PCR had 60 Vbeta and 13 Jbeta primers. Produced via immunoSEQ multiplex PCR; TCRdb's table is partial and in-frame only. There are around 170,000 clones in the sample; approximately 84% occur only once, and less than 1.5% lies in the top ten. Overall study findings and caveats: Follow-up analysis found HLA locus-dependent TCR association rates, highest for DRB1 and lowest for HLA-C. Per published reports, the classifier diagnosed cytomegalovirus status with high specificity and sensitivity.

This TCR derives from a girl between 5 and 17 years old in good health and CMV-seropositive. The sample was PBMCs.

The CDR3 bases are TGTGCCAGCAGCTTAGCTCCGGTCGATATGGCCCAGTACTTC. It specifies CASSLAPVDMAQYF. The V call is TRBV7-2, the J call TRBJ2-5; D not certain. The CDR3 runs to 14 residues. The V gene's germline CDR1 is SGHTA and CDR2 FQGNSA. Trimming left V 0 bases short and J 9 bases short, with 14 bases between.